Listed below are T cell receptor beta chains from one sample, sequenced in a study of regulatory T cells in long-lasting Graves disease. One entry per CDR3 protein results from TCRdb running MiXCR on the multiplex PCR reads. The top ten hold 25% of the sample, which has roughly 530,000 distinct CDR3 sequences, around 15% seen once. This sample was also put to use in a study of T cells in Graves' hyperthyroidism and ophthalmopathy.

The sequenced sample was peripheral blood mononuclear cells (PBMCs), obtained at new diagnosis, from a patient treated with antithyroid drugs. The receptors were gathered from a woman aged 35-60 years with Graves disease. The CDR3 runs from the conserved cysteine through the conserved F or W. The order of the fields is D gene, CDR3 length, V gene, clone size, J gene, CDR3 DNA, CDR3 protein. A D gene is named only where the DNA matches it firmly. Clone size is stated in some rows and not others, as once, few, many or a class when expanded.

>-|14|TRBV5-1|-|TRBJ2-3
TGCGCCAGCAGCTATCCCGGACGGCCAGATACGCAGTATTTT
CASSYPGRPDTQYF
>-|13|TRBV20-1|few|TRBJ1-4
TGCAGTGCTAGAGCTCAGCTTAATGAAAAACTGTTTTTT
CSARAQLNEKLFF
>-|17|TRBV12-3/TRBV12-4|many|TRBJ1-5
TGTGCCAGCAGTTTACTCGTCGGGCTTTATAGCAATCAGCCCCAGCATTTT
CASSLLVGLYSNQPQHF
>-|15|TRBV9|-|TRBJ2-7
TGTGCCAGCAGCGCCTCCGAGACCATCTCCTACGAGCAGTACTTC
CASSASETISYEQYF
>TRBD1|15|TRBV11-3|many|TRBJ1-6
TGTGCCAGCAGCTTAGATACGACAGGGTATTCACCCCTCCACTTT
CASSLDTTGYSPLHF
>-|15|TRBV7-8|-|TRBJ2-7
TGTGCCAGCAGCTCACCAGGGGCAGGCTCCTACGAGCAGTACTTC
CASSSPGAGSYEQYF
>-|13|TRBV19|-|TRBJ2-7
TGTGCCAGCAGTACGGCACATTCCTACGAGCAGTACTTC
CASSTAHSYEQYF
>TRBD1|12|TRBV2|few|TRBJ1-1
TGTGCCAACAGTGAGGGGACAGTCGGGGCTTTCTTT
CANSEGTVGAFF
>-|13|TRBV6-1|many|TRBJ1-5
TGTGCCAGCAGGGACAGACAAAATCAGCCCCAGCATTTT
CASRDRQNQPQHF
>-|16|TRBV12-3/TRBV12-4|-|TRBJ1-3
TGTGCCAGCAGACTCCTAGGGGGGATATCTGGAAACACCATATATTTT
CASRLLGGISGNTIYF
>-|13|TRBV10-2|-|TRBJ2-1
TGCGCCAGCAGTGACAAGACTCACAATGAGCAGTTCTTC
CASSDKTHNEQFF
>-|14|TRBV5-6|-|TRBJ2-5
TGTGCCACCTCCCGCAGCAGGGGTAAAGAGACCCAGTACTTC
CATSRSRGKETQYF
>-|13|TRBV10-1|-|TRBJ1-5
TGCGCCAGCAGTGACGGGGGGCACCAGCCCCAGCATTTT
CASSDGGHQPQHF
>TRBD1|13|TRBV24-1|few|TRBJ2-3
TGTGCCACCGGTATGCAGGGGGCCAGTACGCAGTATTTT
CATGMQGASTQYF
>-|14|TRBV20-1|few|TRBJ1-5
TGCAGTGCTAGAAGGAGCGGGGCTAGTCAGCCCCAGCATTTT
CSARRSGASQPQHF
>-|15|TRBV4-1|-|TRBJ1-5
TGCGCCAGCAGCCAGGCTTCGTATAGCAATCAGCCCCAGCATTTT
CASSQASYSNQPQHF
>-|13|TRBV4-1|-|TRBJ2-1
TGCGCCAGCAGCCAAAAGCCCTTCAATGAGCAGTTCTTC
CASSQKPFNEQFF
>-|14|TRBV12-3/TRBV12-4|many|TRBJ2-2
TGTGCCAGCAGTTCTGCTAGGGATGCCGGGGAGCTGTTTTTT
CASSSARDAGELFF
>TRBD1|14|TRBV7-2|-|TRBJ1-2
TGTGCCAGCAGCCCCCCCGGGACAGGGAATGGCTACACCTTC
CASSPPGTGNGYTF
>-|16|TRBV2|few|TRBJ1-4
TGTGCCAGCAGTGAAGCTTGGCAGGGAGGTAATGAAAAACTGTTTTTT
CASSEAWQGGNEKLFF
>-|15|TRBV20-1|-|TRBJ2-2
TGCAGTGCCAGGAGGGGGGCCGTCAGCACCGGGGAGCTGTTTTTT
CSARRGAVSTGELFF
>-|14|TRBV12-3/TRBV12-4|many|TRBJ1-1
TGTGCCAGCAGTTGGCGGGGGTGGAGGACTGAAGCTTTCTTT
CASSWRGWRTEAFF
>-|13|TRBV10-3|many|TRBJ1-1
TGTGCCATCAAGAACAGGGAGAGAACTGAAGCTTTCTTT
CAIKNRERTEAFF
>-|14|TRBV9|-|TRBJ1-3
TGTGCCAGCAGCGTAGAAGGGTCTGGAAACACCATATATTTT
CASSVEGSGNTIYF
>-|16|TRBV6-1|many|TRBJ1-2
TGTGCCAGCAGTGACTTGGGGGTACAAGCTAACTATGGCTACACCTTC
CASSDLGVQANYGYTF
>TRBD2|16|TRBV3-1|many|TRBJ2-5
TGTGCCAGCAGCCAATTCGGGGGGGCCGCGAAAGAGACCCAGTACTTC
CASSQFGGAAKETQYF
>-|15|TRBV6-1|-|TRBJ1-2
TGTGCCAGCAGTGAAGCGCTCTGGAGCGACTATGGCTACACCTTC
CASSEALWSDYGYTF